The subject of this entry is one T cell receptor beta chain. Self-reported history from a screening survey and questionnaire set each donor's cohort. This entry is derived from a study of blood T cell repertoires in COVID-19. Study at large: The United States, Italy and Spain were the sources of the acute and convalescent COVID-19 samples. Sample material is recorded as cDNA or gDNA derived from T cells, B-cell-depleted T cells, or PBMCs.

Germline loops: CDR1 LNHDA, CDR2 SQIVND (reference sequence). This CDR3 is built from 15 residues. V lost 0 bases to trimming and J lost 2 bases, with 11 bases between them. TCRdb's copy holds only in-frame clones and misses some; the assay was immunoSEQ multiplex PCR. The profile shows a few hundred thousand clones, 86% of them singletons. This clonotype was obtained from a young woman who had recovered from COVID-19. Source material: PBMCs or T cells enriched from blood (not recorded which). The chain has TRBV19 and TRBJ2-7; D call uncertain. This CDR3 reads CASSIDGHSTYEQYF. CDR3 sequence (DNA): TGTGCCAGTAGTATAGACGGCCACAGCACCTACGAGCAGTACTTC. The entire variable domain, with the rest obtained from reference TRBV19 and TRBJ2-7, is as follows: DGGITQSPKYLFRKEGQNVTLSCEQNLNHDAMYWYRQDPGQGLRLIYYSQIVNDFQKGDIAEGYSVSREKKESFPLTVTSAQKNPTAFYLCASSIDGHSTYEQYFGPGTRLTVT.